These 11 T cell receptor beta chains came from one sample sequenced in a study of beta chain features in type 1 diabetes. Sequenced material consisted of expressed TCRB transcripts (all of the isolated RNA was reverse transcribed). Sequencing was performed with immunoSEQ multiplex PCR; in TCRdb, only in-frame clones are kept and a portion is missing. The table includes a few hundred thousand clones, roughly a fifth detected once. What was sequenced was naive CD4+ T cells from blood. The receptors derive from a woman between 18 and 30 years old in good health.

This clone occurred a few times. This sequence joins TRBV29-1 and TRBJ1-1; possible D gene TRBD1, 6 bases. CDR3 length equals 14 residues. V lost 5 bases, J lost 1 base, and 14 bases lay in between. CDR1 SQVTM and CDR2 ANQGSEA come from the germline V gene. The CDR3 spells CSVPRTEGNTEAFF. CDR3 sequence (DNA): TGCAGCGTTCCGAGGACAGAGGGGAACACTGAAGCTTTCTTT.

The chain combines TRBV30 with TRBJ2-3, with D possibly matching TRBD2 (5 bases). This CDR3 region has 11 residues. V lost 4 bases, J lost 4 bases, and 6 bases lay in between. Germline CDR1 and CDR2: GTSNPN and SVGIG (reference sequence). CDR3 sequence (DNA): TGTGCCTGGACGAGGGCAGATACGCAGTATTTT. Encoded protein: CAWTRADTQYF. Together with reference TRBV30 and TRBJ2-3, the CDR3 gives the full variable domain: SQTIHQWPATLVQPVGSPLSLECTVEGTSNPNLYWYRQAAGRGLQLLFYSVGIGQISSEVPQNLSASRPQDRQFILSSKKLLLSDSGFYLCAWTRADTQYFGPGTRLTVL.

The chain uses TRBV2 and TRBJ2-3; 9 bases are shared with TRBD2. J gave up 13 bases and V 3 bases, and 8 bases lay outside the gene matches. There are 13 residues in the CDR3. Germline V CDR1 and CDR2: SNHLY, FYNNEI. The CDR3 region has the DNA TGTGCCAGCAGTGACCTAGCGGGGCCGCCGGAGTATTTT. Its protein product is CASSDLAGPPEYF. Drawing the rest from reference TRBV2 and TRBJ2-3, the complete variable domain is EPEVTQTPSHQVTQMGQEVILRCVPISNHLYFYWYRQILGQKVEFLVSFYNNEISEKSEIFDDQFSVERPDGSNFTLKIRSTKLEDSAMYFCASSDLAGPPEYFGPGTRLTVL.

The rearrangement joins TRBV7-3 to TRBJ2-2, with TRBD1 identical over 11 bases. The germline V gene encodes CDR1 SGHTA and CDR2 FQGTGA. The V segment lost 4 bases and the J segment 4 bases; nucleotides outside the gene matches: 2. The CDR3 has 15 residues. The CDR3 DNA reads as TGTGCCAGCAGCTCCGGGACAGGGGGCACCGGGGAGCTGTTTTTT. Encoded protein: CASSSGTGGTGELFF.

This clone has a handful of counts. The CDR3 protein is CASSLLRGAYEQYF. The CDR3 DNA sequence: TGCGCCAGCAGCTTGTTACGGGGAGCCTACGAGCAGTACTTC. The chain recombines TRBV5-1 with TRBJ2-7; TRBD2 is a possible D gene (5 bases). The germline V and J ends were trimmed by 1 base and 2 bases, with 10 bases remaining between them. The CDR3 is made up of 14 amino acids. Germline V gives CDR1 SGHRS, CDR2 YFSETQ.

The genes are TRBV6-5 and TRBJ2-7; no definite D call. With 0 bases removed from V and 0 bases from J, the gap between germline ends came to 12 bases. This CDR3 has 16 amino acids. The germline CDR1 and CDR2 sequences are MNHEY and SVGAGI. For the CDR3, the DNA is TGTGCCAGCAGTTACTCTGCAAGTAGAGGCTCCTACGAGCAGTACTTC. Its protein product is CASSYSASRGSYEQYF.

This clone was recorded a few times. The J gene is TRBJ2-1, the V gene TRBV4-2, with 9 nucleotides matching TRBD2. CDR1 LGHNA and CDR2 YNFKEQ come from the germline V gene. CDR3 length: 15 amino acids. The V segment lost 1 base and the J segment 5 bases; nucleotides outside the gene matches: 3. CDR3: CASSQAGGGDNEQFF. CDR3 DNA: TGTGCCAGCAGCCAAGCCGGCGGGGGGGACAATGAGCAGTTCTTC.

A note on this clone: This CDR3 is also generated by other DNA sequences in the sample. The V gene is TRBV30, the J gene TRBJ2-7, with TRBD1 as a possible D gene (6 bases). The CDR3 contains 12 residues. V was trimmed by 3 bases and J by 4 bases, leaving 10 bases between them. The V gene's germline CDR1 is GTSNPN and CDR2 SVGIG (reference sequence). This CDR3 reads CAWSQGSYEQYF. CDR3 bases: TGTGCCTGGAGCCAGGGGTCGTACGAGCAGTACTTC.

This clone was counted a few times. The chain employs TRBV2 and TRBJ2-7, with 15 bases lining up with TRBD2. Germline V gives CDR1 SNHLY, CDR2 FYNNEI. After removal of 5 bases from V and 7 bases from J, the junction contained 9 bases not matched to a gene. The CDR3 contains 16 residues. The CDR3 here is CASSLGLAGGSGEQYF. The DNA for the CDR3 is TGTGCCAGCAGTTTGGGACTAGCGGGAGGATCTGGGGAGCAGTACTTC.

This clone occurred a few times. V is TRBV5-1 and J is TRBJ2-2; D unclear. There are 14 residues in the CDR3. CDR1 and CDR2 (germline): SGHRS, YFSETQ. Between the trimmed V and J ends, which lost 0 bases and 6 bases, there was a span of 9 bases. The CDR3 sequence: CASSLAEAAGELFF. CDR3 DNA sequence: TGCGCCAGCAGCTTGGCCGAGGCAGCCGGGGAGCTGTTTTTT.

This clone was detected only a few times. This sequence joins TRBV7-2 and TRBJ2-7; maybe TRBD1 (5 bases). This CDR3 has 14 residues. Trimming removed 0 bases from V and 1 base from J, with 7 bases in between. Germline V CDR1 and CDR2: SGHTA, FQGNSA. The DNA for the CDR3 is TGTGCCAGCAGCTTAGCCCGGACATCCTACGAGCAGTACTTC. Translating it yields CASSLARTSYEQYF.